These 26 T cell receptor beta chains came from one sample sequenced in a study of blood T cell repertoires in COVID-19. Clones were read by immunoSEQ multiplex PCR, and TCRdb kept only the in-frame ones, dropping some. The table has some 110,000 clones, 82% seen once. Sequencing was carried out using peripheral blood. The receptors were sampled from a man between 65 and 80 years old with acute or convalescent COVID-19.

This clone was detected a few times. CDR3 sequence: CATSRDRFEAFF. Here the CDR3 DNA reads TGTGCCACCAGCAGAGACCGGTTTGAAGCTTTCTTT. The chain has TRBV15 and TRBJ1-1; D not certain. Per the germline V gene, CDR1 is LNHNV and CDR2 is YYDKDF (reference sequence). V was pared by 0 bases and J by 7 bases, with 6 bases between. The length of the CDR3 is 12 residues.

The chain carries TRBV6-4 and TRBJ2-3; the match to TRBD2 covers 9 bases. J lost 3 bases, V lost 2 bases, and 6 bases had no gene match. CDR1 is MRHNA and CDR2 is SNTAGT in the germline V gene. The CDR3 covers 16 residues. This chain's CDR3 is CASSDAAGGRTDTQYF. In DNA form, the CDR3 reads TGTGCCAGCAGTGACGCGGCGGGGGGGCGAACAGATACGCAGTATTTT.

The chain is built from TRBV2 and TRBJ2-5, with D perhaps matching TRBD2 (6 bases). CDR1 is SNHLY and CDR2 is FYNNEI in the germline V gene. The ends were cut back, 7 bases at V and 5 bases at J, with 14 bases in the middle. The CDR3 contains 13 residues. Written as DNA, the CDR3 is TGTGCCAGCAAGAGGTCGGGGAGGGAGACCCAGTACTTC. This encodes CASKRSGRETQYF.

The chain joins TRBV5-6 to TRBJ2-7, with TRBD2 matching over 7 bases. Germline V CDR1 and CDR2: SGHDT, YYEEEE. V gave up 4 bases and J gave up 4 bases; unmatched junction bases: 5. There are 13 residues in the CDR3. The CDR3 DNA follows: TGTGCCAGCAGCCTCGGGGGGAATTACGAGCAGTACTTC. Its protein is CASSLGGNYEQYF.

The CDR3 protein is CASRRGTGNPSGNTIYF. As DNA, the CDR3 is TGTGCCAGCAGGCGGGGGACAGGGAACCCCTCTGGAAACACCATATATTTT. The chain joins TRBV28 to TRBJ1-3; TRBD1 matches 9 bases. Germline V gene data show CDR1 as MDHEN and CDR2 as SYDVKM. V was clipped by 6 bases and J by 0 bases; unmatched bases: 9. The CDR3 consists of 17 residues. Full variable domain (missing parts from reference TRBV28 and TRBJ1-3): DVKVTQSSRYLVKRTGEKVFLECVQDMDHENMFWYRQDPGLGLRLIYFSYDVKMKEKGDIPEGYSVSREKKERFSLILESASTNQTSMYLCASRRGTGNPSGNTIYFGEGSWLTVV.

V usage is TRBV4-1 and J usage is TRBJ1-2, with D uncertain. V shed 0 bases and J shed 3 bases, with 14 bases lying between them. The CDR3 extends over 16 amino acids. Looked up from germline, CDR1 is MGHRA and CDR2 is YSYEKL. The CDR3 coding sequence is TGCGCCAGCAGCCAAGAATGGAGACCACCAGACTATGGCTACACCTTC. This translates into CASSQEWRPPDYGYTF.

The chain links TRBV5-4 to TRBJ2-3; 9 bases are a match to TRBD2. V was clipped by 0 bases and J by 0 bases; unmatched bases: 2. This CDR3 is built from 16 residues. The germline CDR1 and CDR2 sequences are SGHNT and YYREEE (reference sequence). CDR3 bases: TGTGCCAGCAGCTTGGTTAGCGGGGGTAGCACAGATACGCAGTATTTT. Its protein product is CASSLVSGGSTDTQYF.

The gene calls are TRBV18 and TRBJ1-1; unclear D gene. The CDR3 covers 14 residues. CDR1 and CDR2 from the germline V gene are KGHSH and LQKENI. Trimming pared 0 bases from V and 2 bases from J, leaving 7 bases between. The CDR3 region is CASSPPRGNTEAFF. The CDR3 region has the DNA TGTGCCAGCTCACCACCGAGAGGAAACACTGAAGCTTTCTTT.

The V gene is TRBV9, the J gene TRBJ1-4, with TRBD1 as a possible D gene (5 bases). Trimming shortened V by 7 bases and J by 6 bases, and 13 bases separated the two germline ends. This CDR3 region has 13 residues. The germline V gene has CDR1 SGDLS and CDR2 YYNGEE. CDR3 in amino acids: CASRKGEDEKLFF. The CDR3 nucleotides read TGTGCCAGCCGTAAAGGGGAAGATGAAAAACTGTTTTTT.

This chain uses TRBV5-1 with TRBJ1-3, with TRBD1 identical over 7 bases. This CDR3 has 15 residues. Trimming removed 4 bases from V and 0 bases from J; junction bases left unmatched: 4. The germline gives CDR1 SGHRS, CDR2 YFSETQ. CDR3 bases: TGCGCCAGCAGCACGGGACAGCTCTCTGGAAACACCATATATTTT. This encodes CASSTGQLSGNTIYF. Based on the CDR3 plus reference TRBV5-1 and TRBJ1-3, the full variable domain is KAGVTQTPRYLIKTRGQQVTLSCSPISGHRSVSWYQQTPGQGLQFLFEYFSETQRNKGNFPGRFSGRQFSNSRSEMNVSTLELGDSALYLCASSTGQLSGNTIYFGEGSWLTVV.

The rearrangement joins TRBV28 to TRBJ2-2, with 7 bases that match TRBD2. CDR3 length: 14 amino acids. The V gene end was trimmed by 11 bases and the J gene end by 7 bases; junction bases not matched to a gene: 13. Germline values: CDR1 MDHEN, CDR2 SYDVKM. The chain's CDR3 is CARCGPGGLGELFF. In DNA, the CDR3 is TGTGCCCGCTGCGGGCCGGGGGGACTCGGGGAGCTGTTTTTT. Based on the CDR3 plus reference TRBV28 and TRBJ2-2, the full variable domain is DVKVTQSSRYLVKRTGEKVFLECVQDMDHENMFWYRQDPGLGLRLIYFSYDVKMKEKGDIPEGYSVSREKKERFSLILESASTNQTSMYLCARCGPGGLGELFFGEGSRLTVL.

This clone has more than one count but fewer than ten. V usage is TRBV6-5 and J usage is TRBJ1-1, with D tentatively TRBD1 (5 bases). There are 13 residues in the CDR3. V lost 6 bases and J 3 bases, leaving 11 bases between the germline ends. Germline-derived CDR1 and CDR2 are MNHEY and SVGAGI. The CDR3 sequence is CASRVGGHTEAFF. The CDR3 nucleotides read TGTGCCAGCAGGGTGGGGGGACACACTGAAGCTTTCTTT.

The chain is built from TRBV19 and TRBJ2-7, with 9 bases that match TRBD1. Germline CDR1 reads LNHDA; CDR2 reads SQIVND (reference sequence). The CDR3 runs to 15 residues. V dropped 6 bases and J dropped 3; count of bases not matched to a gene: 9. CDR3 in amino acids: CASSLQGAGIYEQYF. In nucleotides, the CDR3 is TGTGCCAGTAGCCTACAGGGGGCCGGAATCTACGAGCAGTACTTC.

The chain recombines TRBV13 with TRBJ2-2; possible D gene TRBD1, 6 bases. Germline loops: CDR1 PRHDT, CDR2 FYEKMQ (reference sequence). Trimming cost V 7 bases and J 2 bases, with 11 bases left between them. The CDR3 extends over 14 amino acids. CDR3 loop: CASTRQVNTGELFF. The CDR3, as DNA: TGTGCCAGCACCCGACAGGTTAACACCGGGGAGCTGTTTTTT. The full variable domain, completed using reference TRBV13 and TRBJ2-2, is AAGVIQSPRHLIKEKRETATLKCYPIPRHDTVYWYQQGPGQDPQFLISFYEKMQSDKGSIPDRFSAQQFSDYHSELNMSSLELGDSALYFCASTRQVNTGELFFGEGSRLTVL.

The chain carries TRBV6-5 and TRBJ2-1; D is possibly TRBD2 (6 bases). Deletions cut 6 bases from V and 2 bases from J, with 14 bases between. This CDR3 is 15 amino acids long. CDR1 MNHEY and CDR2 SVGAGI come from the germline V gene. This CDR3 is CASRRTSWTYNEQFF. The CDR3 region has the DNA TGTGCCAGCAGACGCACTAGCTGGACCTACAATGAGCAGTTCTTC.

The chain employs TRBV5-1 and TRBJ2-3, with 10 bases matching TRBD2. This CDR3 contains 17 residues. CDR1 is SGHRS, CDR2 YFSETQ, per germline. V was clipped by 4 bases and J by 2 bases; unmatched bases: 10. CDR3: CASSLSGTSALTDTQYF. CDR3 DNA sequence: TGCGCCAGCAGCCTTTCTGGGACTAGCGCACTCACAGATACGCAGTATTTT.

The chain uses TRBV6-5 and TRBJ1-1; no definite D call. The V gene lost 6 bases and the J gene lost 8 bases, with 7 bases spanning the gap. The CDR3 length is 10 residues. CDR1 and CDR2 (germline): MNHEY, SVGAGI. The CDR3 bases are TGTGCCAGCAGAACAAGAGAAGCTTTCTTT. Encoded protein: CASRTREAFF.

This rearrangement joins TRBV20-1 to TRBJ1-4; maybe TRBD1 (5 bases). V was clipped by 8 bases and J by 7 bases, with 11 bases between them. Looked up from germline, CDR1 is DFQATT and CDR2 is SNEGSKA (reference sequence). This CDR3 spans 11 amino acids. CDR3 coding DNA: TGCAGTCAGGGTAGGGGTGAAAAACTGTTTTTT. Protein: CSQGRGEKLFF.

The rearrangement links TRBV6-1 to TRBJ1-1, with TRBD1 matching 7 bases. With 1 base clipped from V and 2 bases from J, the junction kept 7 bases outside the gene matches. The CDR3 length is 16 residues. The germline CDR1 and CDR2 sequences are MNHNS and SASEGT. DNA for the CDR3: TGTGCCAGCAGTGAAGGATGGGGACAGCTTAACACTGAAGCTTTCTTT. Translating gives CASSEGWGQLNTEAFF.

J is TRBJ2-1 and V is TRBV5-1; tentative D call: TRBD1 (6 bases). The CDR3 has 13 residues. The V gene lost 2 bases and the J gene lost 5 bases, with 8 bases spanning the gap. Germline assignment: CDR1 SGHRS and CDR2 YFSETQ. The CDR3 loop is CASSFQGNNEQFF. The CDR3 nucleotides read TGCGCCAGCAGCTTTCAGGGGAACAATGAGCAGTTCTTC.

The rearrangement joins TRBV9 to TRBJ1-4; D call uncertain. Trimming pared 6 bases from V and 2 bases from J, leaving 11 bases between. The CDR3 loop spans 14 amino acids. The germline CDR1 and CDR2 sequences are SGDLS and YYNGEE. DNA for the CDR3: TGTGCCAGCACCCCGGGAATCACTAATGAAAAACTGTTTTTT. It codes for CASTPGITNEKLFF.

The V and J genes are TRBV14 and TRBJ1-1; D ambiguous. V was shortened by 4 bases and J by 11 bases, with 14 bases between the two germline ends. Germline loops: CDR1 SGHDN, CDR2 FVKESK. This CDR3 is 12 amino acids long. The CDR3 DNA is TGTGCCAGCAGCCGTTCCTTTTCTGCGGCTTTCTTT. Encoded protein: CASSRSFSAAFF. The whole variable domain, remainder taken from reference TRBV14 and TRBJ1-1, is EAGVTQFPSHSVIEKGQTVTLRCDPISGHDNLYWYRRVMGKEIKFLLHFVKESKQDESGMPNNRFLAERTGGTYSTLKVQPAELEDSGVYFCASSRSFSAAFFGQGTRLTVV.

The chain combines TRBV11-1 with TRBJ2-6, with D hard to call. Trimming removed 3 bases at V and 4 bases at J, with 4 bases between. The CDR3 covers 13 residues. CDR1 and CDR2 (germline): SGHAT, FQDESV (reference sequence). CDR3 residues: CASSFSGANVLTF. CDR3 sequence (DNA): TGTGCCAGCAGCTTTTCAGGGGCCAACGTCCTGACTTTC.

The CDR3 here is CASSGGQVGLYEQYF. The CDR3 coding sequence is TGTGCCAGTAGTGGCGGACAGGTGGGATTGTACGAGCAGTACTTC. The J gene is TRBJ2-7, the V gene TRBV19; TRBD1 aligns across 7 bases. The CDR3 length is 15 residues. Germline-derived CDR1 and CDR2 are LNHDA and SQIVND (reference sequence). J lost 4 bases, V lost 5 bases, and 11 bases had no gene match.

The CDR3: CASSEGTGLYGYTF. Written as DNA, the CDR3 is TGTGCCAGCAGTGAAGGGACAGGGCTTTATGGCTACACCTTC. The chain couples TRBV6-1 to TRBJ1-2, with 8 bases that match TRBD1. In germline, CDR1 is MNHNS, CDR2 SASEGT. V trimming: 1 base; J trimming: 5 bases; junction bases outside the gene matches: 3. The CDR3 is 14 amino acids.

This sequence joins TRBV28 and TRBJ2-3, with TRBD1 matching over 8 bases. Unmatched junction bases numbered 3, after V lost 5 bases and J lost 2 bases. From germline, CDR1 is MDHEN and CDR2 SYDVKM. The CDR3 runs to 14 residues. In nucleotides, the CDR3 is TGTGCCAGCAGTGCAGGGGGCAACACAGATACGCAGTATTTT. It codes for CASSAGGNTDTQYF.